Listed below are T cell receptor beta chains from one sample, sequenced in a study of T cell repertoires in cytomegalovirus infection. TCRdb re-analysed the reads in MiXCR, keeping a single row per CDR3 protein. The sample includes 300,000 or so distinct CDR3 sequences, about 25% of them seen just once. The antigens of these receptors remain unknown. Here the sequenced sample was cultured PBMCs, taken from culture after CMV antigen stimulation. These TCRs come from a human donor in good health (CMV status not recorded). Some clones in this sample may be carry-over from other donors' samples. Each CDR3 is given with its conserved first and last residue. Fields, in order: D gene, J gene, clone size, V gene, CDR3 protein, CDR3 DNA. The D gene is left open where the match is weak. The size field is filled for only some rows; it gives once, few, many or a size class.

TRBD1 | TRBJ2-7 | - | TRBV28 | CASRPPGQGYEQYF | TGTGCCAGCAGGCCTCCGGGACAGGGTTACGAGCAGTACTTC
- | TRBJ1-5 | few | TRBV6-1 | CASSYLPGAGGNQPQHF | TGTGCCAGCAGTTACCTCCCGGGGGCAGGGGGCAATCAGCCCCAGCATTTT
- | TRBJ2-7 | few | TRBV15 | CATSSSRTDNNEQYF | TGTGCCACCAGCAGTTCCCGGACAGACAATAACGAGCAGTACTTC
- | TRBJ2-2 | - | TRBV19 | CASSVFEAGGELFF | TGTGCCAGTAGTGTGTTCGAGGCCGGGGGGGAGCTGTTTTTT
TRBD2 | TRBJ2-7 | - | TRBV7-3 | CASSLDSGTNEQYF | TGTGCCAGCAGCTTAGATAGCGGGACCAACGAGCAGTACTTC
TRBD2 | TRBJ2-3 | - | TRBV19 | CASRRGLAGGRSDTQYF | TGTGCCAGTAGACGAGGACTAGCGGGAGGGCGTTCAGATACGCAGTATTTT
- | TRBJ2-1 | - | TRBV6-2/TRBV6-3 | CASTLADSYNEQFF | TGTGCCAGCACCTTAGCGGACTCCTACAATGAGCAGTTCTTC
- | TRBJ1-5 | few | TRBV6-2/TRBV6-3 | CASSPNRGAPQHF | TGTGCCAGCAGCCCCAATAGGGGTGCACCCCAGCATTTT
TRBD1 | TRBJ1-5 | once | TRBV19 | CASLLTGQNQPQHF | TGTGCCAGCCTACTTACGGGACAGAATCAGCCCCAGCATTTT
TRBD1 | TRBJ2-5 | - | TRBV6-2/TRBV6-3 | CASLWTGQETQYF | TGTGCCAGCCTGTGGACAGGGCAAGAGACCCAGTACTTC
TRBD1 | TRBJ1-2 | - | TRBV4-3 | CASSLYRGQGDYGYTF | TGCGCCAGCAGCCTCTACCGGGGACAGGGCGACTATGGCTACACCTTC
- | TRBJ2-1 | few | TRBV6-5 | CASSYSRGQTYNEQFF | TGTGCCAGCAGTTACTCTCGCGGGCAAACCTACAATGAGCAGTTCTTC
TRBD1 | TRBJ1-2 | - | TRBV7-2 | CASSRWDRGYGYTF | TGTGCCAGCAGCCGTTGGGACAGAGGATATGGCTACACCTTC
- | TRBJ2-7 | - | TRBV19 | CASSIGAVNEQYF | TGTGCCAGTAGTATTGGCGCAGTCAACGAGCAGTACTTC
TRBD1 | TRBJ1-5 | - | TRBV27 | CASTLAPDRGQQPQHF | TGTGCCAGCACCCTGGCGCCGGACAGGGGGCAACAGCCCCAGCATTTT
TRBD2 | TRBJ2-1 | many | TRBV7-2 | CASSPSGRATGEQFF | TGTGCCAGCAGTCCCAGCGGGAGGGCGACAGGTGAGCAGTTCTTC
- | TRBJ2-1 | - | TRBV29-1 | CSISFNEQFF | TGCAGCATTAGCTTCAATGAGCAGTTCTTC
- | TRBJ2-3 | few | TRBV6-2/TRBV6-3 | CASSYLAVQGSDTQYF | TGTGCCAGCAGTTACCTAGCGGTCCAGGGGTCAGATACGCAGTATTTT
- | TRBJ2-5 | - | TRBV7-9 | CASTDLQETQYF | TGTGCCAGCACGGACTTGCAAGAGACCCAGTACTTC
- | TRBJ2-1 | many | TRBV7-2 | CASSRRYEQFF | TGTGCCAGCAGTCGACGGTATGAGCAGTTCTTC
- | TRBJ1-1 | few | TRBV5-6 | CASSAGTPNTEAFF | TGTGCCAGCAGCGCAGGGACACCGAACACTGAAGCTTTCTTT
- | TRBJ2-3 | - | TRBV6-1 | CASSRAKNTPPTDTQYF | TGTGCCAGCAGCCGCGCCAAAAATACTCCACCCACAGATACGCAGTATTTT
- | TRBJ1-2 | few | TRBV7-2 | CASSLKQGDSYTF | TGTGCCAGCAGCTTAAAACAGGGTGATAGCTACACCTTC
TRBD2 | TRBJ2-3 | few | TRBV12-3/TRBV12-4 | CASSLGSGLAGGNTQYF | TGTGCCAGCAGTTTAGGGTCAGGACTAGCGGGAGGGAATACGCAGTATTTT
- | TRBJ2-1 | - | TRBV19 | CASSTDRSGTNEQFF | TGTGCCAGTAGTACCGACCGTAGCGGCACCAATGAGCAGTTCTTC
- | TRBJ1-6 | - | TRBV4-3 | CASSNLQGDNSPLHF | TGCGCCAGCAGCAACCTACAGGGAGATAATTCACCCCTCCACTTT
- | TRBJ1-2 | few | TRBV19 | CASSIVEGDYGYTF | TGTGCCAGTAGTATAGTTGAGGGGGACTATGGCTACACCTTC
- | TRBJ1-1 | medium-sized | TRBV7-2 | CASSPDRTFEAFF | TGTGCCAGCAGTCCGGACAGAACTTTTGAAGCTTTCTTT
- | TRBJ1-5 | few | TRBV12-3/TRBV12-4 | CASSDTGQPQHF | TGTGCCAGCTCGGATACCGGTCAGCCCCAGCATTTT
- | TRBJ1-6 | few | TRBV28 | CASSSRAINSPLHF | TGTGCCAGCAGTTCCCGGGCCATCAATTCACCCCTCCACTTT